This TCR beta chain was retrieved from a study of OX40 agonist ivuxolimab in advanced cancers. Study in general: Prior anti-PD-1, anti-PD-L1 or anti-CTLA-4 therapy was allowed; roughly 40% had some. The study, taken as a whole, reports: Individuals who were partial responders at 0.1-3.0 mg/kg had clonal expansion that ranked among the lowest.

Repertoires were generated with immunoSEQ multiplex PCR, while TCRdb's copy carries only in-frame clones and drops some. The sample lists approximately 68,000 clones; roughly 86% were seen once. This clone was recorded once. The antigen remains unidentified. The CDR3 extends over 15 amino acids. Germline CDR1 is MRHNA and CDR2 is SNTAGT. Trimming left V 3 bases short and J 4 bases short, with 13 bases between. This sample comprised CD4+ or CD8+ T cells sorted from blood, obtained in a trial of the OX40 agonist ivuxolimab. This receptor was identified in an adult with an advanced solid tumor such as melanoma, head and neck, liver or kidney cancer. The chain joins TRBV6-4 to TRBJ2-4; possible D gene TRBD2, 7 bases. The CDR3: CASSEGGQGKNIQYF. The CDR3 region has the DNA TGTGCCAGCAGTGAGGGAGGGCAGGGGAAAAACATTCAGTACTTC.